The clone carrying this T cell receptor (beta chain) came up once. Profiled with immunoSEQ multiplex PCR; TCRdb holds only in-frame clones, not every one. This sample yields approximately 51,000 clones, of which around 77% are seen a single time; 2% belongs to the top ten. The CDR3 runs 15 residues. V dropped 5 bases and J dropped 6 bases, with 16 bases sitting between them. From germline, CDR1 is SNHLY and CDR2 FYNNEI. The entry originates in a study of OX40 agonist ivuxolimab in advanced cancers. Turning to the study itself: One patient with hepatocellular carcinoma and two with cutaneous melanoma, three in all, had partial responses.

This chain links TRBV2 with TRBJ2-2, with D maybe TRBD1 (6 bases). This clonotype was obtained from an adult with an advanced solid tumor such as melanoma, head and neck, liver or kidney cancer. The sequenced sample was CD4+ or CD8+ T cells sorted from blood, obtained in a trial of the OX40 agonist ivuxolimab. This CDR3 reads CASSSWTEVPGELFF. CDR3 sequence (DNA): TGTGCCAGCAGTTCCTGGACAGAGGTACCCGGGGAGCTGTTTTTT.